One sample yielded the 12 T cell receptor beta chains listed below, sequenced in a study of blood T cell repertoires in COVID-19. TCRdb's copy holds only in-frame clones and misses some; the assay was immunoSEQ multiplex PCR. Here the sample spans roughly 170,000 clones, approximately 87% being singletons. The sample comprised peripheral blood. The receptor set was obtained from a woman in her seventies with COVID-19, enrolled during active disease.

This chain uses TRBV7-9 with TRBJ2-5, with D uncertain. The CDR3 runs to 13 residues. Germline V gives CDR1 SEHNR, CDR2 FQNEAQ (reference sequence). The ends were cut back, 4 bases at V and 1 base at J, with 7 bases in the middle. Here the CDR3 reads CASSSYSQETQYF. The CDR3, as DNA: TGTGCCAGCAGCTCTTACAGCCAAGAGACCCAGTACTTC.

CDR3 region: CTSSPIQGSSYEQYF. DNA for the CDR3: TGCACCAGCAGCCCAATCCAGGGGAGCTCCTACGAGCAGTACTTC. J is TRBJ2-7 and V is TRBV1; the listed D gene, TRBD1, was not tested against the DNA. TRBV1 has pseudogene status. CDR3 length equals 15 residues.

The rearrangement uses TRBV24-1 and TRBJ1-2; D is possibly TRBD1 (6 bases). V lost 3 bases to trimming and J lost 2 bases, with 12 bases between them. CDR1 KGHDR and CDR2 SFDVKD come from the germline V gene. CDR3 length equals 15 residues. CDR3 region: CATSDPGTNNYGYTF. CDR3 sequence (DNA): TGTGCCACCAGTGATCCCGGGACAAACAACTATGGCTACACCTTC.

The chain has TRBV9 and TRBJ1-6; 7 nucleotides align to TRBD1. CDR3 length equals 16 residues. Trimming at V came to 3 bases and at J to 7 bases, leaving 10 bases not matched to a gene. CDR1 SGDLS and CDR2 YYNGEE come from the germline V gene. CDR3 sequence reads: CASSGGAGTANSPLHF. The CDR3 DNA sequence: TGTGCCAGCAGCGGGGGAGCCGGGACAGCAAATTCACCCCTCCACTTT. The full variable domain, in which reference TRBV9 and TRBJ1-6 provide the parts outside the CDR3, is DSGVTQTPKHLITATGQRVTLRCSPRSGDLSVYWYQQSLDQGLQFLIQYYNGEERAKGNILERFSAQQFPDLHSELNLSSLELGDSALYFCASSGGAGTANSPLHFGNGTRLTVT.

This clone was detected once. The chain joins TRBV5-5 to TRBJ1-1; tentative D call: TRBD1 (6 bases). CDR1 and CDR2 from the germline V gene are SGHKS and YYEKEE (reference sequence). Trimming left V 0 bases short and J 2 bases short, with 11 bases between. There are 15 residues in the CDR3. CDR3 in amino acids: CASSLVRGANTEAFF. Here the CDR3 DNA reads TGTGCCAGCAGCTTGGTTCGGGGGGCCAACACTGAAGCTTTCTTT.

The chain carries TRBV24-1 and TRBJ2-1; 12 bases map to TRBD2. CDR3 length equals 17 residues. V was clipped by 2 bases and J by 7 bases; unmatched bases: 8. Per the germline V gene, CDR1 is KGHDR and CDR2 is SFDVKD. CDR3 DNA sequence: TGTGCCACCAGTGATTGGACTAGCGGGACCCTCGGAAATGAGCAGTTCTTC. Its protein product is CATSDWTSGTLGNEQFF.

The chain couples TRBV28 to TRBJ1-2; D gene uncertain. Trimming removed 6 bases at V and 0 bases at J, with 11 bases between. Per the germline V gene, CDR1 is MDHEN and CDR2 is SYDVKM. The CDR3 is 14 amino acids. The CDR3 sequence is CASSFGVTNYGYTF. CDR3 bases: TGTGCCAGCAGCTTCGGAGTCACTAACTATGGCTACACCTTC.

The V gene is TRBV11-3, the J gene TRBJ1-1, with 8 positions matching TRBD1. Germline V gene sequence: CDR1 SGHNT, CDR2 YENEEA. Unmatched junction bases numbered 4, after V lost 0 bases and J lost 10 bases. CDR3 length: 13 residues. CDR3 coding DNA: TGTGCCAGCAGCTTAGAAGAGGACAGGGTAGCTTTCTTT. It specifies CASSLEEDRVAFF.

The J gene is TRBJ1-2, the V gene TRBV7-2; TRBD1 agrees at 8 bases. V shed 5 bases, J shed 1 base, and the junction held 9 bases outside the gene matches. The CDR3 totals 16 residues. Germline CDR1 reads SGHTA; CDR2 reads FQGNSA. This CDR3 reads CASSADFGQGNYGYTF. As DNA, the CDR3 is TGTGCCAGCAGCGCTGATTTCGGACAGGGTAACTATGGCTACACCTTC.

The chain carries TRBV27 and TRBJ2-7, with 8 bases aligning to TRBD2. The junction had 11 bases not matched to a gene; V was cut back by 3 bases and J by 4 bases. CDR3 size: 16 residues. Germline V gives CDR1 MNHEY, CDR2 SMNVEV (reference sequence). Written as DNA, the CDR3 is TGTGCCAGCAGTTTCTCTAGGAGCGGGAGCGTATACGAGCAGTACTTC. This translates into CASSFSRSGSVYEQYF.

V usage is TRBV6-2 or TRBV6-3 and J usage is TRBJ2-7, with 7 bases identical to TRBD1. After removal of 0 bases from V and 3 bases from J, the junction contained 11 bases not matched to a gene. Germline CDR1 reads MNHEY; CDR2 reads SVGEGT. The CDR3 spans 17 residues. CDR3 nucleotides: TGTGCCAGCAGTTACTCGAGTCTGACAGGGAAACTCTACGAGCAGTACTTC. This translates into CASSYSSLTGKLYEQYF.

The CDR3 loop reads CATEGGARTEAFF. CDR3 bases: TGTGCCACTGAAGGGGGGGCAAGAACTGAAGCTTTCTTT. The chain employs TRBV6-4 and TRBJ1-1; TRBD1 might be the D (6 bases). Per the germline V gene, CDR1 is MRHNA and CDR2 is SNTAGT. V was trimmed by 10 bases and J by 5 bases, leaving 17 bases between them. The CDR3 covers 13 residues.